This T cell receptor beta chain was identified in a study of CD8+ T cells in alopecia areata. General observations from the study: Mouse data revealed clearer TCR sharing than patient data did, a gap possibly tied to HLA.

RNA was isolated and reverse transcribed to cDNA, the sequencing template. Some clones are missing from TCRdb's copy, which holds only in-frame ones; the method was immunoSEQ multiplex PCR. The sample holds over 100,000 clones, and no clone turns up only once. Germline V gene data show CDR1 as NSHNY and CDR2 as SYGAGN. V lost 4 bases and J 0 bases, leaving 13 bases between the germline ends. This CDR3 is built from 15 residues. Concerning this clone: The antigen is undetermined. Gene and germline names: mouse. The read ends 4 residues shy of where the CDR3 ends; the end is completed using the germline J gene.

Material for sequencing was lesional skin. This sequence joins TRBV13-1 and TRBJ1-2, with D maybe TRBD1 (6 bases). The receptor was isolated from a C3H/HeJ mouse with alopecia areata. Mice of this strain are of MHC haplotype H2-k. The CDR3 sequence: CASSSGTKTNSDYTF. The sequenced CDR3 bases are TGTGCCAGCAGTTCCGGGACAAAAACAAACTCC.